These 25 T cell receptor beta chains were sequenced from one sample in a study of T cell responses to AZD1222 COVID-19 vaccine. Sequencing was performed with immunoSEQ multiplex PCR; in TCRdb, only in-frame clones are kept and a portion is missing. The sample shows fewer than 150,000 clones, around nine tenths of them seen only once. This specimen was peripheral blood, taken on day 0 of AZD1222 vaccination. These receptors all come from an adult in good health.

This chain connects TRBV29-1 to TRBJ2-1; TRBD1 matches at 7 bases. V trimming: 6 bases; J trimming: 1 base; junction bases outside the gene matches: 9. Germline V gives CDR1 SQVTM, CDR2 ANQGSEA. CDR3 length: 15 residues. CDR3 nucleotides: TGCAGCGTCGCCCCGGGACAGCATTCCTACAATGAGCAGTTCTTC. Translating it yields CSVAPGQHSYNEQFF.

The rearrangement uses TRBV6-5 and TRBJ1-3; weak D call: TRBD1 (5 bases). Trimming pared 3 bases from V and 8 bases from J, leaving 14 bases between. The V gene's germline CDR1 is MNHEY and CDR2 SVGAGI. The CDR3 covers 14 residues. CDR3 bases: TGTGCCAGCAGTTATGACAGATCGACACACACCATATATTTT. Residues: CASSYDRSTHTIYF.

This CDR3 reads CASSRKTGSNTEPQHF. For the CDR3, the DNA is TGTGCCAGCAGCCGTAAGACAGGCAGCAACACCGAGCCCCAGCATTTT. The V call is TRBV7-2, the J call TRBJ1-5; a possible D gene is TRBD1 (6 bases). The germline V gene has CDR1 SGHTA and CDR2 FQGNSA. V was trimmed by 5 bases and J by 8 bases, leaving 22 bases between them. The CDR3 consists of 16 residues.

This chain uses TRBV10-1 with TRBJ2-7; weak D call: TRBD1 (6 bases). Trimming shortened V by 4 bases and J by 2 bases, and 12 bases separated the two germline ends. The germline CDR1 and CDR2 sequences are WNHNN and SYGVQD (reference sequence). The CDR3 covers 14 residues. CDR3 DNA sequence: TGCGCCAGCAGTGTGGGGGCCTACACCTACGAGCAGTACTTC. It codes for CASSVGAYTYEQYF.

The chain carries TRBV2 and TRBJ2-7, with 13 bases identical to TRBD2. Looked up from germline, CDR1 is SNHLY and CDR2 is FYNNEI. The CDR3 contains 14 residues. V gave up 8 bases and J gave up 1 base; unmatched junction bases: 2. As DNA, the CDR3 is TGTGCCAGCCAGGGACTAGCGGGGTCCTACGAGCAGTACTTC. Protein product: CASQGLAGSYEQYF.

V gene TRBV7-8 combines with J gene TRBJ2-1; D uncertain. The germline V and J ends were trimmed by 1 base and 6 bases, with 7 bases remaining between them. The CDR3 consists of 13 residues. Germline V gene data show CDR1 as SGHVS and CDR2 as FQNEAQ. Here the CDR3 DNA reads TGTGCCAGCAGCTTAGGGGCAGTCAATGAGCAGTTCTTC. Amino acid sequence: CASSLGAVNEQFF.

The chain employs TRBV9 and TRBJ2-1; perhaps TRBD2 as D (6 bases). The ends were cut back, 0 bases at V and 3 bases at J, with 13 bases in the middle. Germline V CDR1 and CDR2: SGDLS, YYNGEE. This CDR3 has 16 residues. This CDR3 is CASSVVARGGYNEQFF. The CDR3 coding sequence is TGTGCCAGCAGCGTAGTTGCGCGGGGAGGCTACAATGAGCAGTTCTTC. Drawing the rest from reference TRBV9 and TRBJ2-1, the complete variable domain is DSGVTQTPKHLITATGQRVTLRCSPRSGDLSVYWYQQSLDQGLQFLIQYYNGEERAKGNILERFSAQQFPDLHSELNLSSLELGDSALYFCASSVVARGGYNEQFFGPGTRLTVL.

The chain employs TRBV5-4 and TRBJ2-5; D call uncertain. Trimming took 7 bases from V and 5 from J, leaving 18 bases between them. This CDR3 has 14 amino acids. In germline, CDR1 is SGHNT, CDR2 YYREEE (reference sequence). The CDR3 coding sequence is TGTGCCAGCCCCTTGGTAGAACCTTCGGAGACCCAGTACTTC. It yields the protein CASPLVEPSETQYF.

The chain recombines TRBV19 with TRBJ1-4; no clear D. The germline CDR1 and CDR2 sequences are LNHDA and SQIVND (reference sequence). Trimming pared 7 bases from V and 0 bases from J, leaving 12 bases between. The CDR3 is 15 residues long. In nucleotides, the CDR3 is TGTGCCAGTAAGTCGAGGCACGCAACTAATGAAAAACTGTTTTTT. It encodes CASKSRHATNEKLFF.

This sequence joins TRBV5-1 and TRBJ2-7; no clear D gene. V dropped 0 bases and J dropped 7 bases, with 11 bases sitting between them. The germline V gene has CDR1 SGHRS and CDR2 YFSETQ. The CDR3 consists of 13 residues. CDR3 coding DNA: TGCGCCAGCAGCTTGGATCATAGTTTGGAGCAGTACTTC. Translated: CASSLDHSLEQYF.

The chain links TRBV6-1 to TRBJ2-7; possible D gene TRBD1, 5 bases. Trimming took 3 bases from V and 1 from J, leaving 16 bases between them. Germline V gene sequence: CDR1 MNHNS, CDR2 SASEGT. This CDR3 region has 16 residues. As DNA, the CDR3 is TGTGCCAGCAGTGAGGGCCCCCGAACAGGATCCTACGAGCAGTACTTC. Its translation is CASSEGPRTGSYEQYF.

This clone occurred once. This chain links TRBV6-5 with TRBJ1-1, with 7 bases matching TRBD1. Germline values: CDR1 MNHEY, CDR2 SVGAGI. V was pared by 6 bases and J by 8 bases, with 12 bases of the junction left unmatched. The CDR3 length is 14 residues. The CDR3 DNA sequence: TGTGCCAGCAGGCTTGATACGGGACAGAGAGAAGCTTTCTTT. Translated, it gives CASRLDTGQREAFF.

This clone appeared once. V and J are TRBV24-1 and TRBJ2-3, with D perhaps assigned TRBD1 or TRBD2 (5 bases each). This CDR3 is 17 amino acids long. With 5 bases removed from V and 3 bases from J, the gap between germline ends came to 20 bases. Germline CDR1 and CDR2: KGHDR and SFDVKD. DNA of the CDR3: TGTGCCACCAGTGCTTCCCCTTCGGGATGGGGGACAGATACGCAGTATTTT. Its protein is CATSASPSGWGTDTQYF.

This chain joins TRBV12-3 or TRBV12-4 and TRBJ2-7; the D gene is possibly TRBD2 (6 bases). The length of the CDR3 is 13 residues. V was trimmed by 6 bases and J by 4 bases, leaving 13 bases between them. The CDR3 DNA follows: TGTGCCAGCAGACTAGCCGTTTCGTACGAGCAGTACTTC. Its translation is CASRLAVSYEQYF.

The chain carries TRBV10-1 and TRBJ2-7; 7 bases agree with TRBD1. This CDR3 has 16 amino acids. Per the germline V gene, CDR1 is WNHNN and CDR2 is SYGVQD (reference sequence). J lost 0 bases, V lost 3 bases, and 8 bases had no gene match. DNA of the CDR3: TGCGCCAGCAGTGATTCAACCGGGACAGACTCCTACGAGCAGTACTTC. Its translation: CASSDSTGTDSYEQYF.

This chain joins TRBV19 and TRBJ2-6, with D perhaps TRBD1 (6 bases). Trimming took 7 bases from V and 3 from J, leaving 19 bases between them. The CDR3 spans 17 residues. CDR1 LNHDA and CDR2 SQIVND come from the germline V gene (reference sequence). The CDR3 coding sequence is TGTGCCAGTACCCCATTGGGGGCCGGCTTTGGGGCCAACGTCCTGACTTTC. Its protein is CASTPLGAGFGANVLTF.

This clone was seen just once. The CDR3 DNA reads TGTGCCAGCAGTTTAGTCCGGGACGACCCCTATGGCTACACCTTC. The encoded protein is CASSLVRDDPYGYTF. The chain carries TRBV27 and TRBJ1-2; D possibly corresponds to TRBD1 (5 bases). From germline, CDR1 is MNHEY and CDR2 SMNVEV (reference sequence). The CDR3 is made up of 15 amino acids. Trimming cost V 2 bases and J 4 bases, with 14 bases left between them.

The genes are TRBV11-2 and TRBJ1-2; maybe TRBD1 (6 bases). Germline CDR1 SGHAT, CDR2 FQNNGV. This CDR3 is built from 18 residues. Deletions cut 1 base from V and 4 bases from J, with 22 bases between. As DNA, the CDR3 is TGTGCCAGCAGCTTAGGATGGGGAACAGGGAAAGAGCCCTATGGCTACACCTTC. It yields the protein CASSLGWGTGKEPYGYTF.

The chain carries TRBV30 and TRBJ1-5, with D uncertain. Trimming removed 2 bases at V and 0 bases at J, with 11 bases between. The V gene's germline CDR1 is GTSNPN and CDR2 SVGIG (reference sequence). The CDR3 is 15 amino acids. The CDR3 here is CAWSREGISNQPQHF. Written as DNA, the CDR3 is TGTGCCTGGAGTCGCGAGGGCATTAGCAATCAGCCCCAGCATTTT.

The genes are TRBV11-2 and TRBJ1-1; 7 nucleotides agree with TRBD1. The ends lost 5 bases at V and 2 bases at J; junction bases unmatched: 11. The CDR3 contains 16 residues. Per germline, CDR1 SGHAT and CDR2 FQNNGV. The CDR3 DNA is TGTGCCAGCAGCCAAGGGACAGTTGACCCCAACACTGAAGCTTTCTTT. Translating it yields CASSQGTVDPNTEAFF.

This chain uses TRBV9 with TRBJ1-4; 12 positions agree with TRBD1. The CDR3 is made up of 16 amino acids. From germline, CDR1 is SGDLS and CDR2 YYNGEE. V lost 0 bases, J lost 7 bases, and 4 bases stayed unmatched. CDR3 region: CASSVAWDRGPEKLFF. The CDR3 DNA is TGTGCCAGCAGCGTAGCCTGGGACAGGGGGCCTGAAAAACTGTTTTTT.

The rearrangement joins TRBV5-1 to TRBJ1-4; 7 bases are shared with TRBD1. The germline gives CDR1 SGHRS, CDR2 YFSETQ. The V segment lost 4 bases and the J segment 8 bases; nucleotides outside the gene matches: 11. The CDR3 has 15 residues. CDR3 DNA: TGCGCCAGCAGCCACTCCGGGACAGTAGGCGAAAAACTGTTTTTT. Its protein product is CASSHSGTVGEKLFF.

The rearrangement uses TRBV7-9 and TRBJ1-4, with a tentative D call TRBD1 (5 bases). Deletions cut 1 base from V and 8 bases from J, with 20 bases between. Germline values: CDR1 SEHNR, CDR2 FQNEAQ (reference sequence). CDR3 length equals 17 residues. The CDR3: CASSLEGPEWSNEKLFF. CDR3 sequence (DNA): TGTGCCAGCAGCTTAGAGGGGCCGGAGTGGAGCAACGAAAAACTGTTTTTT.

The chain recombines TRBV5-1 with TRBJ2-5; D may correspond to TRBD1 or TRBD2 (5 bases each). Trimming stripped 3 bases from V and 3 bases from J, with 15 bases between. This CDR3 contains 15 residues. Germline-derived CDR1 and CDR2 are SGHRS and YFSETQ. CDR3 sequence reads: CASSWDGTQKETQYF. The CDR3 DNA is TGCGCCAGCAGCTGGGACGGGACGCAAAAAGAGACCCAGTACTTC. The full variable domain, in which reference TRBV5-1 and TRBJ2-5 provide the parts outside the CDR3, is KAGVTQTPRYLIKTRGQQVTLSCSPISGHRSVSWYQQTPGQGLQFLFEYFSETQRNKGNFPGRFSGRQFSNSRSEMNVSTLELGDSALYLCASSWDGTQKETQYFGPGTRLLVL.

This clone was observed a single time. This chain links TRBV4-1 with TRBJ1-6; D is unresolved. Trimming stripped 6 bases from V and 9 bases from J, with 15 bases between. Germline V gene lookup returns CDR1 MGHRA and CDR2 YSYEKL. The CDR3 spans 14 residues. The CDR3 nucleotides are TGCGCCAGCAGTCACGGTGAGGAGGGTTCACCCCTCCACTTT. Protein product: CASSHGEEGSPLHF.